These T cell receptor beta chains were read from a single sample in a study of blood T cell repertoires in COVID-19. Sequencing used immunoSEQ multiplex PCR; TCRdb keeps in-frame clones, though not all of them. The table has about 250,000 clones, nearly 90% seen once. The source material was peripheral blood. The receptor source for this set is a man aged 18 to 29 with active or convalescent COVID-19. Each CDR3 is given with its conserved first and last residue. A D gene is named only where the DNA matches it firmly. Rows may omit the clone size; those that give it use once, few, many or a size class.

v_gene	d_gene	abundance	j_gene	CDR3aa	CDR3nt
TRBV4-1	TRBD2	-	TRBJ2-3	CASSQATSGRGSDTQYF	TGCGCCAGCAGCCAAGCTACTAGCGGGAGAGGGTCAGATACGCAGTATTTT
TRBV29-1	-	-	TRBJ1-4	CSVEQRGTNEKLFF	TGCAGCGTTGAGCAACGGGGAACTAATGAAAAACTGTTTTTT
TRBV5-1	TRBD2	once	TRBJ2-5	CASSRGTSGHQETQYF	TGCGCCAGCAGCAGAGGGACTAGCGGGCACCAAGAGACCCAGTACTTC
TRBV9	TRBD1	-	TRBJ2-1	CASTPGGQGFSEQFF	TGTGCCAGCACCCCCGGGGGACAGGGGTTCAGCGAGCAGTTCTTC
TRBV19	TRBD2	-	TRBJ2-1	CASLILAGARVDNEQFF	TGTGCCAGTCTAATACTAGCGGGAGCCCGAGTCGACAATGAGCAGTTCTTC
TRBV6-5	TRBD1	-	TRBJ1-2	CASRTGTEKYGYTF	TGTGCCAGCAGAACCGGGACAGAGAAATATGGCTACACCTTC
TRBV19	-	-	TRBJ1-5	CASSDRHSNQPQHF	TGTGCCAGTAGCGACAGGCATAGCAATCAGCCCCAGCATTTT
TRBV28	TRBD2	-	TRBJ2-7	CASIPGVAGEPRHF	TGTGCCAGCATCCCCGGGGTAGCGGGAGAGCCAAGGCACTTC
TRBV5-4	TRBD1	-	TRBJ1-2	CASTRDRDYGYTF	TGTGCCAGCACCAGGGACAGGGACTATGGCTACACCTTC
TRBV12-3/TRBV12-4	-	-	TRBJ1-2	CASSPGINGYTF	TGTGCCAGCAGTCCAGGAATAAATGGCTACACCTTC
TRBV7-2	-	once	TRBJ1-6	CASSPRLNSPLHF	TGTGCCAGCAGCCCCCGACTTAATTCACCCCTCCACTTT
TRBV2	-	-	TRBJ2-3	CASLGGTDTQYF	TGTGCCAGCTTAGGAGGCACAGATACGCAGTATTTT
TRBV15	TRBD1	-	TRBJ1-1	CATSRPLQGAWTEAFF	TGTGCCACCAGCAGACCTTTACAGGGGGCATGGACTGAAGCTTTCTTT
TRBV7-8	TRBD1	once	TRBJ1-6	CASTDTTGLSSPLHF	TGTGCCAGCACCGATACGACAGGGCTGAGTTCACCCCTCCACTTT
TRBV19	TRBD1	-	TRBJ1-2	CANRTGMYGYTF	TGTGCCAATCGGACAGGGATGTATGGCTACACCTTC
TRBV2	TRBD1	-	TRBJ1-1	CASKGQANTEAFF	TGTGCCAGCAAGGGACAGGCAAACACTGAAGCTTTCTTT
TRBV5-6	-	-	TRBJ2-1	CASSSPPYNEQFF	TGTGCCAGCAGCTCCCCTCCTTACAATGAGCAGTTCTTC
TRBV4-2	-	-	TRBJ2-1	CASSLALSVPKPNEQFF	TGTGCCAGCAGCCTAGCCCTATCAGTCCCAAAACCAAATGAGCAGTTCTTC
TRBV2	-	-	TRBJ1-2	CATPDTYYGYTF	TGTGCCACCCCCGACACATACTATGGCTACACCTTC
TRBV18	-	-	TRBJ2-5	CASARGRDQETQYF	TGTGCCAGCGCTCGGGGTAGGGACCAAGAGACCCAGTACTTC